The 18 T cell receptor beta chains reported below all come from one sample, sequenced in a study of OX40 agonist ivuxolimab in advanced cancers. Here immunoSEQ multiplex PCR was the method, and the copy in TCRdb shows in-frame clones only, minus some. The sample has about 20,000 clones, about 86% seen once. The material was CD4+ or CD8+ T cells sorted from blood, obtained in a trial of the OX40 agonist ivuxolimab. Receptor source: an adult with an advanced solid tumor such as melanoma, head and neck, liver or kidney cancer.

This chain joins TRBV21-1 and TRBJ1-3; TRBD1, the table's D call, lacks a check against the DNA. TRBV21-1 is shown as a pseudogene. CDR3 size: 16 residues. DNA for the CDR3: TGTGCCAGCCCTATCTGGGAAGGGGGTTCTGGAAACACCATATATTTT. Translating gives CASPIWEGGSGNTIYF.

DNA of the CDR3: TGTGCCACCACGGTAGGAGGGCGAACTAAAGCTTTCTTT. Its translation is CATTVGGRTKAFF. The chain links TRBV6-5 to TRBJ1-1, with no clear D. Between the trimmed V and J ends, which lost 10 bases and 9 bases, there was a span of 21 bases. The V gene's germline CDR1 is MNHEY and CDR2 SVGAGI. The CDR3 loop spans 13 amino acids.

V is TRBV6-5 and J is TRBJ1-1; D ambiguous. This CDR3 is built from 12 residues. In germline, CDR1 is MNHEY, CDR2 SVGAGI. The ends were cut back, 6 bases at V and 4 bases at J, with 9 bases in the middle. CDR3 nucleotide sequence: TGTGCCAGCAGCCCCCCTGGCACTGAAGCTTTCTTT. Translated, it gives CASSPPGTEAFF.

The J gene is TRBJ2-1, the V gene TRBV7-3, with no clear D. V lost 5 bases, J lost 0 bases, and 14 bases lay in between. Germline V gene data show CDR1 as SGHTA and CDR2 as FQGTGA. This CDR3 region has 16 residues. CDR3 sequence (DNA): TGTGCCAGCAGCCAATTCTTAGGGTCCTCCTACAATGAGCAGTTCTTC. This gives the protein CASSQFLGSSYNEQFF.

As for this clone: Different DNA sequences within this sample yield the same CDR3. This chain uses TRBV11-2 with TRBJ2-1, with D possibly being TRBD1 or TRBD2 (5 bases each). Per the germline V gene, CDR1 is SGHAT and CDR2 is FQNNGV. The CDR3 loop spans 15 amino acids. V was clipped by 5 bases and J by 4 bases, with 15 bases between them. CDR3 sequence: CASSQERGAYNEQFF. The CDR3 coding sequence is TGTGCCAGCAGCCAAGAGAGGGGAGCTTACAATGAGCAGTTCTTC.

The gene calls are TRBV27 and TRBJ1-4; D might be TRBD1 (6 bases). This CDR3 is 16 amino acids long. CDR1 is MNHEY, CDR2 SMNVEV, per germline (reference sequence). Trimming removed 6 bases from V and 7 bases from J, with 21 bases in between. DNA for the CDR3: TGTGCCAGCAGGTCCTCCCCGGGACATTACCTTGAAAAACTGTTTTTT. It codes for CASRSSPGHYLEKLFF.

The chain carries TRBV7-3 and TRBJ2-6; possibly TRBD1 for D (5 bases). The V end was cut by 5 bases, the J end by 2 bases, with 13 bases between. Germline CDR1 SGHTA, CDR2 FQGTGA. The CDR3 is 16 amino acids. CDR3 protein: CASSTHPGTGANVLTF. The CDR3 DNA follows: TGTGCCAGCAGCACCCACCCAGGGACTGGGGCCAACGTCCTGACTTTC.

The J gene is TRBJ2-5, the V gene TRBV19; D is perhaps TRBD2 (6 bases). Trimming took 5 bases from V and 4 from J, leaving 14 bases between them. The CDR3 consists of 14 residues. The germline gives CDR1 LNHDA, CDR2 SQIVND (reference sequence). The CDR3 DNA reads as TGTGCCAGTAGTGCCTGGGACTCCCTAGAGACCCAGTACTTC. Amino acid sequence: CASSAWDSLETQYF.

The genes are TRBV6-6 and TRBJ2-2; the D gene is possibly TRBD1 (6 bases). The V and J ends lost 6 bases and 3 bases respectively, with 11 bases between them. The CDR3 has 14 amino acids. CDR1 is MNHNY and CDR2 is SVGAGI in the germline V gene (reference sequence). CDR3 in DNA: TGTGCCAGCAGGCCATCAGGGGACACCGGGGAGCTGTTTTTT. Its protein is CASRPSGDTGELFF.

The J gene is TRBJ1-3, the V gene TRBV4-2; D perhaps matches TRBD1 (5 bases). CDR1 is LGHNA, CDR2 YNFKEQ, per germline. Trimming cost V 1 base and J 8 bases, with 15 bases left between them. The CDR3 totals 15 residues. The CDR3 protein is CASSQVRSSGDTIYF. CDR3 bases: TGTGCCAGCAGCCAAGTTAGGAGTTCGGGGGACACCATATATTTT.

The V gene is TRBV7-9, the J gene TRBJ2-1; D is unclear. This CDR3 spans 12 amino acids. From germline, CDR1 is SEHNR and CDR2 FQNEAQ (reference sequence). V shed 4 bases and J shed 5 bases, with 6 bases lying between them. The CDR3 DNA reads as TGTGCCAGCAGCTACACCGACAATGAGCAGTTCTTC. It codes for CASSYTDNEQFF.

This sequence joins TRBV11-2 and TRBJ1-2; 7 bases agree with TRBD1. Germline assignment: CDR1 SGHAT and CDR2 FQNNGV. Losses at the gene ends were 5 bases for V and 4 bases for J; bases not matched to a gene: 4. The CDR3 length is 13 residues. CDR3 nucleotide sequence: TGTGCCAGCAGCCCGGGACAGACCTATGGCTACACCTTC. This sequence encodes CASSPGQTYGYTF.

The CDR3 bases are TGTGCCAGCAGCTTTTCCATCCCCACTTGGGGGGCGCACACTGAAGCTTTCTTT. Protein sequence: CASSFSIPTWGAHTEAFF. The chain joins TRBV11-2 to TRBJ1-1; maybe TRBD1 (6 bases). From germline, CDR1 is SGHAT and CDR2 FQNNGV. This CDR3 comprises 18 residues. V was shortened by 3 bases and J by 3 bases, with 23 bases between the two germline ends.

This chain connects TRBV5-6 to TRBJ2-6, with D uncertain. Germline CDR1 SGHDT, CDR2 YYEEEE. The V end lost 4 bases, the J end lost 4 bases, and 9 bases lay between the germline ends. This CDR3 is built from 14 residues. In nucleotides, the CDR3 is TGTGCCAGCAGCCCGGACCTGGGGGCCAACGTCCTGACTTTC. Amino acids: CASSPDLGANVLTF.

The rearrangement uses TRBV14 and TRBJ2-5; 10 bases fit TRBD1. J was trimmed by 5 bases and V by 3 bases; bases with no gene match: 6. Germline V gene sequence: CDR1 SGHDN, CDR2 FVKESK. This CDR3 has 15 amino acids. CDR3 sequence: CASSQGQGSFETQYF. DNA of the CDR3: TGTGCCAGCAGCCAGGGACAGGGGTCTTTCGAGACCCAGTACTTC. Based on the CDR3 plus reference TRBV14 and TRBJ2-5, the full variable domain is EAGVTQFPSHSVIEKGQTVTLRCDPISGHDNLYWYRRVMGKEIKFLLHFVKESKQDESGMPNNRFLAERTGGTYSTLKVQPAELEDSGVYFCASSQGQGSFETQYFGPGTRLLVL.

The chain couples TRBV4-3 to TRBJ1-3; TRBD1 might be the D (6 bases). The CDR3 spans 16 residues. V was cut by 4 bases and J by 0 bases, with 13 bases left in between. Germline CDR1 is LGHNA and CDR2 is YSLEER. The CDR3 reads CASSPTGQLSGNTIYF. CDR3 in DNA: TGCGCCAGCAGCCCAACCGGACAGCTCTCTGGAAACACCATATATTTT.

This chain's CDR3 is CASSKGGNYGYTF. CDR3 sequence (DNA): TGTGCCAGCAGTAAGGGAGGTAACTATGGCTACACCTTC. The rearrangement uses TRBV6-5 and TRBJ1-2, with D unresolved. The CDR3 loop spans 13 amino acids. The V end lost 5 bases, the J end lost 1 base, and 8 bases lay between the germline ends. The germline CDR1 and CDR2 sequences are MNHEY and SVGAGI.

The rearrangement links TRBV5-4 to TRBJ2-1; D remains ambiguous. Germline V gene data show CDR1 as SGHNT and CDR2 as YYREEE (reference sequence). Trimming removed 0 bases from V and 6 bases from J, with 4 bases in between. The CDR3 covers 12 residues. The CDR3 sequence: CASSLDSNEQFF. The DNA of the CDR3 is TGTGCCAGCAGCTTGGACAGCAATGAGCAGTTCTTC.